This T cell receptor beta chain appears in the sequencing data of a study of blood T cell repertoires in COVID-19. The overall study: Donors in the United States, Italy and Spain gave samples during acute or convalescent COVID-19.

This clone was seen a single time. The data were produced by immunoSEQ multiplex PCR, yet TCRdb's version contains in-frame clones alone and is incomplete. The sample consists of a few hundred thousand clones, roughly nine tenths of them appearing once. This CDR3 region has 13 residues. With V trimmed by 5 bases and J by 5 bases, 4 bases remained unmatched. The germline V gene encodes CDR1 SQVTM and CDR2 ANQGSEA. The receptor's source is a man aged 55 to 69 with acute or convalescent COVID-19. The chain combines TRBV29-1 with TRBJ2-7; TRBD2 matches at 12 bases. Sample: peripheral blood. This chain's CDR3 is CSVMTSGSNEQYF. In nucleotides, the CDR3 is TGCAGCGTTATGACTAGCGGGAGTAACGAGCAGTACTTC.